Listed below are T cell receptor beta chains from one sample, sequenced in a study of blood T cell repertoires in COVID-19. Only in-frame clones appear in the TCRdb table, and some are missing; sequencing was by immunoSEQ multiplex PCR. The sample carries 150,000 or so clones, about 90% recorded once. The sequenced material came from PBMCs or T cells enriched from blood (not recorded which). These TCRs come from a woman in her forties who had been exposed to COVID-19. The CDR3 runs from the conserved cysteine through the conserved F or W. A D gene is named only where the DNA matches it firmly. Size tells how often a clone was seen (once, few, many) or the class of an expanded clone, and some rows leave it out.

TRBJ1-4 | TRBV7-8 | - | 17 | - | CASSLDLPQVINEKLFF | TGTGCCAGCAGCTTAGATCTACCACAGGTCATCAATGAAAAACTGTTTTTT
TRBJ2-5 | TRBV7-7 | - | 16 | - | CASSLMPHRATETQYF | TGTGCCAGCAGCTTAATGCCGCACAGGGCAACGGAGACCCAGTACTTC
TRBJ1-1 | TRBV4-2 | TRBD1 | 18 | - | CASSQESNLGQGNTEAFF | TGTGCCAGCAGCCAAGAGAGTAATTTGGGACAGGGAAACACTGAAGCTTTCTTT
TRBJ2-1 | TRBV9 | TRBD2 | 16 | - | CASSAGPAGMNNEQFF | TGTGCCAGCAGCGCCGGTCCAGCGGGGATGAACAATGAGCAGTTCTTC
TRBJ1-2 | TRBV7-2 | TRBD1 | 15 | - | CASSSGQGRVNGYTF | TGTGCCAGCAGCTCGGGACAGGGAAGGGTGAATGGCTACACCTTC
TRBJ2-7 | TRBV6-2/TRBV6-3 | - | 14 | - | CASSYSGVSYEQYF | TGTGCCAGCAGTTACAGCGGCGTCTCCTACGAGCAGTACTTC
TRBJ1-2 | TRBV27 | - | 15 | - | CASRRVDGGNYGYTF | TGTGCCAGCAGACGGGTAGATGGTGGGAACTATGGCTACACCTTC
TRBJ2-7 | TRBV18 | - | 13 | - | CASGTGQYYEQYF | TGTGCCAGCGGCACAGGGCAATATTACGAGCAGTACTTC
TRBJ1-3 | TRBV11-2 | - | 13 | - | CASSLFAGNTIYF | TGTGCCAGCAGCTTATTCGCGGGAAACACCATATATTTT
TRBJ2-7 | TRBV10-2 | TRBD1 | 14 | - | CASSRQGSRYEQYF | TGCGCCAGCAGTAGACAGGGGTCCCGCTACGAGCAGTACTTC
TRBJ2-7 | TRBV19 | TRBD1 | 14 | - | CASEPGQGAYEQYF | TGTGCCAGCGAACCGGGACAGGGGGCCTACGAGCAGTACTTC
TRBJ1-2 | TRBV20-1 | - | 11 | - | CSAILNYGYTF | TGCAGTGCTATACTTAACTATGGCTACACCTTC
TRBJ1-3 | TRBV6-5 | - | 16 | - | CASSYSPPVSGNTIYF | TGTGCCAGCAGTTACTCCCCCCCAGTCTCTGGAAACACCATATATTTT
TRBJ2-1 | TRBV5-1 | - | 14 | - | CASSLDYTNNEQFF | TGCGCCAGCAGCTTGGACTACACCAACAATGAGCAGTTCTTC
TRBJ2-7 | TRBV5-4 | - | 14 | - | CASSLRTGTYEQYF | TGTGCCAGCAGCCTCCGGACTGGGACCTACGAGCAGTACTTC
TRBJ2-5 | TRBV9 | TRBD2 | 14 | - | CASSVTSGGETQYF | TGTGCCAGCAGCGTGACTAGCGGGGGTGAGACCCAGTACTTC
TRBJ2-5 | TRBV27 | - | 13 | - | CASKRRGSETQYF | TGTGCCAGCAAAAGGAGGGGATCTGAGACCCAGTACTTC
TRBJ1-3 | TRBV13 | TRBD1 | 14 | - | CASSLQGFGNTIYF | TGTGCCAGCAGCCTACAGGGGTTCGGAAACACCATATATTTT
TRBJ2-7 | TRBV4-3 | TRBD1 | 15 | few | CASSFRTGENYEQYF | TGCGCCAGCAGCTTCCGGACAGGGGAAAATTACGAGCAGTACTTC
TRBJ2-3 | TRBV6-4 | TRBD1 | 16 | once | CASRDRSDPSTDTQYF | TGTGCCAGCCGGGACAGGTCTGACCCTAGCACAGATACGCAGTATTTT
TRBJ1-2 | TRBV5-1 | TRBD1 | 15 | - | CASSDWDRGIPGYTF | TGCGCCAGCAGCGATTGGGACAGGGGGATCCCTGGCTACACCTTC
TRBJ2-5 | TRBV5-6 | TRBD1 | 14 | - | CASSGGTGDETQYF | TGTGCCAGCAGCGGAGGGACAGGGGATGAGACCCAGTACTTC
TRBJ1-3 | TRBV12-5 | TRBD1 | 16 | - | CASGPGQGIGGNTIYF | TGTGCTAGTGGTCCGGGACAGGGGATCGGTGGAAACACCATATATTTT
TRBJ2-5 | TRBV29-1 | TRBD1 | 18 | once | CSVEPVLGQGAKQETQYF | TGCAGCGTTGAACCCGTCCTAGGACAGGGGGCGAAGCAAGAGACCCAGTACTTC
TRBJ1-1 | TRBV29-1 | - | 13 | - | CSVQKWANTEAFF | TGCAGCGTCCAAAAGTGGGCGAACACTGAAGCTTTCTTT
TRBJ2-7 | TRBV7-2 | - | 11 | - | CASSYLLEQYF | TGTGCCAGCAGCTATCTCCTCGAGCAGTACTTC
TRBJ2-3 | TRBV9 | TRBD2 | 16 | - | CASSVVGTSGGDTQYF | TGTGCCAGCAGCGTAGTTGGGACTAGCGGGGGGGATACGCAGTATTTT
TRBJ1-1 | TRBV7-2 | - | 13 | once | CASSSYTNTEAFF | TGTGCCAGCAGCTCCTATACCAACACTGAAGCTTTCTTT
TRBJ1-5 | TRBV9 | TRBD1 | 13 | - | CASSAETGKPQHF | TGTGCCAGCAGCGCCGAGACAGGGAAGCCCCAGCATTTT
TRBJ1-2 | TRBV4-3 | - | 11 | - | CASSRGSGYTF | TGCGCCAGCAGTAGGGGAAGCGGCTACACCTTC
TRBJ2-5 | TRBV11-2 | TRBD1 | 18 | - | CASSLNPGQGLGGETQYF | TGTGCCAGCAGCTTAAACCCGGGACAGGGGTTGGGTGGAGAGACCCAGTACTTC
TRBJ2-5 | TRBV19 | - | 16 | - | CASSIARDSPRETQYF | TGTGCCAGTAGTATTGCCCGGGACTCTCCCCGAGAGACCCAGTACTTC
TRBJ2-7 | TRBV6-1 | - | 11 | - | CASSERVNLYF | TGTGCCAGCAGTGAGCGGGTTAATCTCTACTTC